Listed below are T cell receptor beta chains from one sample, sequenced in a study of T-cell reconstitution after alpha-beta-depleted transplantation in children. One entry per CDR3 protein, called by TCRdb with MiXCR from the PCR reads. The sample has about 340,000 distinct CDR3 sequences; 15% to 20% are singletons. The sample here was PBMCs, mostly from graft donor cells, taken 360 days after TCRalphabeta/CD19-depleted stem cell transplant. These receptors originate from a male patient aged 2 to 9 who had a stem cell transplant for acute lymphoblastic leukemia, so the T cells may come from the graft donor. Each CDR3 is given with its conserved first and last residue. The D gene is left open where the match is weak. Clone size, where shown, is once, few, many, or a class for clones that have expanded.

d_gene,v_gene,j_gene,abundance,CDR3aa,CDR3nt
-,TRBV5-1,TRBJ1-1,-,CASRSSGTTNTEAFF,TGCGCCAGCAGATCCTCCGGGACAACGAACACTGAAGCTTTCTTT
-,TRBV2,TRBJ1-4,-,CASSEAPRQGWDEKLFF,TGTGCCAGCAGTGAAGCCCCCCGTCAGGGGTGGGATGAAAAACTGTTTTTT
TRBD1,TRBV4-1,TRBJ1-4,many,CASSLSRDRALSGANEKLFF,TGCGCCAGCAGCTTATCCCGGGACAGGGCTCTCTCGGGGGCTAATGAAAAACTGTTTTTT
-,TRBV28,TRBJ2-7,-,CASKTRQAYSYEQYF,TGTGCCAGCAAGACCCGGCAGGCCTATTCCTACGAGCAGTACTTC
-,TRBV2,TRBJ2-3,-,CASSEAPWFYTQYF,TGTGCCAGCAGTGAAGCCCCATGGTTCTATACGCAGTATTTT
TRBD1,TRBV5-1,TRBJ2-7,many,CASTPGQGAYEQYF,TGCGCCAGCACCCCGGGACAGGGCGCCTACGAGCAGTACTTC
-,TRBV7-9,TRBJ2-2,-,CASSPGTYNTGELFF,TGTGCCAGCAGCCCCGGGACTTACAACACCGGGGAGCTGTTTTTT
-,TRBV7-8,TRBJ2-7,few,CASSHPTVREYEQYF,TGTGCCAGCAGCCACCCGACAGTACGGGAATACGAGCAGTACTTC
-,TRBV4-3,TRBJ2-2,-,CASSTGTGITGELFF,TGCGCCAGCAGCACGGGAACAGGGATCACCGGGGAGCTGTTTTTT
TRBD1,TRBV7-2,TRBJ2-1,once,CASSLQGAQKHNEQFF,TGTGCCAGCAGCTTACAGGGGGCGCAGAAACACAATGAGCAGTTCTTC
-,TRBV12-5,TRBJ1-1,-,CASGLEGVNTEAFF,TGTGCTAGTGGTTTGGAGGGGGTGAACACTGAAGCTTTCTTT
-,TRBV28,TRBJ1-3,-,CASRGQGNTIYF,TGTGCCAGCAGGGGGCAGGGAAACACCATATATTTT
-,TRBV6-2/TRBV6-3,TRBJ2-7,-,CASSYSNRYYEQYF,TGTGCCAGCAGTTACTCGAACAGGTACTACGAGCAGTACTTC
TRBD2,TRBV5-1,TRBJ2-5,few,CASSIGTSSQETQYF,TGCGCCAGCAGCATCGGGACTAGCAGTCAAGAGACCCAGTACTTC
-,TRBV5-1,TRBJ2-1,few,CASSSARGRSSYNEQFF,TGCGCCAGCAGCTCAGCAAGGGGCAGAAGCTCCTACAATGAGCAGTTCTTC
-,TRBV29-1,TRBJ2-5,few,CSVVFPRALQETQYF,TGCAGCGTTGTATTCCCCCGGGCCTTACAAGAGACCCAGTACTTC
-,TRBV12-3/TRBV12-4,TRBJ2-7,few,CASRAFEVPSYEQYF,TGTGCCAGCAGAGCGTTCGAGGTTCCCTCCTACGAGCAGTACTTC
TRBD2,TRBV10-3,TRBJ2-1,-,CAIRGSGLAEYNEQFF,TGTGCCATCAGAGGATCGGGCCTAGCGGAATACAATGAGCAGTTCTTC
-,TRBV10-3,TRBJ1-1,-,CAIKGGVDTEAFF,TGTGCCATCAAAGGGGGAGTGGACACTGAAGCTTTCTTT
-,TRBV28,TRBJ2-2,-,CASSAPAGELFF,TGTGCCAGCAGTGCTCCCGCCGGGGAGCTGTTTTTT
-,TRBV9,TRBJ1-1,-,CASSSSGLQSLGVYTEAFF,TGTGCCAGCAGCTCGTCCGGGCTTCAGTCTCTCGGGGTTTACACTGAAGCTTTCTTT
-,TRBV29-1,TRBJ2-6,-,CSVVRSGANVLTF,TGCAGCGTTGTTAGATCCGGGGCCAACGTCCTGACTTTC
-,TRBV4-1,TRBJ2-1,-,CASSQPLGVNEQFF,TGCGCCAGCAGCCAACCCCTAGGAGTAAATGAGCAGTTCTTC
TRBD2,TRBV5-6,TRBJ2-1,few,CASSLNLAGFSYNEQFF,TGTGCCAGCAGCTTGAACCTAGCGGGATTCTCCTACAATGAGCAGTTCTTC
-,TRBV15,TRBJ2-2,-,CATSRDGAGELFF,TGTGCCACCAGCAGAGATGGGGCCGGGGAGCTGTTTTTT
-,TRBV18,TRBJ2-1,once,CASSPGAGPTYNEQFF,TGTGCCAGCTCACCAGGAGCGGGTCCTACCTACAATGAGCAGTTCTTC
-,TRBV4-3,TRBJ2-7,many,CASSQDPGVGDEQYF,TGCGCCAGCAGCCAAGATCCAGGGGTAGGGGACGAGCAGTACTTC
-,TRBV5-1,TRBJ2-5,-,CASSFGGGAVLETQYF,TGCGCCAGCAGCTTTGGAGGGGGCGCCGTTTTGGAGACCCAGTACTTC
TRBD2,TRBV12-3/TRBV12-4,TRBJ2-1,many,CASSLAGGRGDEQFF,TGTGCCAGCAGTTTAGCCGGCGGGAGAGGTGATGAGCAGTTCTTC
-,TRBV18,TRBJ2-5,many,CASSYREETQYF,TGTGCCAGCTCTTACAGGGAGGAGACCCAGTACTTC
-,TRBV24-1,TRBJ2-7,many,CATSPSLAQSSYEQYF,TGTGCCACCAGTCCCTCACTAGCACAGAGCTCCTACGAGCAGTACTTC
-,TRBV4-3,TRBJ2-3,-,CASSQALRGADTQYF,TGCGCCAGCAGCCAAGCCCTTAGAGGGGCAGATACGCAGTATTTT
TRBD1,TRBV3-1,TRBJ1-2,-,CASSETSGTGSSAYGYTF,TGTGCCAGCAGCGAAACTTCCGGGACAGGGAGCTCAGCCTATGGCTACACCTTC
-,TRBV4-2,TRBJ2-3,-,CASSQVDREQAHTQYF,TGTGCCAGCAGCCAAGTCGATCGGGAACAGGCCCATACGCAGTATTTT
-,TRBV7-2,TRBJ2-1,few,CASSPQGGGRANEQFF,TGTGCCAGCAGCCCACAAGGGGGAGGGAGGGCCAATGAGCAGTTCTTC
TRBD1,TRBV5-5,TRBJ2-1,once,CASSFPPRDRGHEQLF,TGTGCCAGCAGCTTTCCGCCCCGGGACAGGGGTCATGAGCAGCTCTTC
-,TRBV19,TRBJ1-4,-,CASSARRGPWEKLFF,TGTGCCAGTAGTGCCCGTCGGGGACCTTGGGAAAAACTGTTTTTT
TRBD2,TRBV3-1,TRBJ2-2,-,CATCRGLAATGELFF,TGTGCCACCTGCCGTGGACTAGCGGCGACCGGGGAGCTGTTTTTT
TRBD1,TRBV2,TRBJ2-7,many,CASSDFGDRGGYEQYF,TGTGCCAGCAGTGACTTCGGGGACAGGGGCGGATACGAGCAGTACTTC
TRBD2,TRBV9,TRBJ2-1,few,CASSDTAGGSYNEQFF,TGTGCCAGCAGCGACACAGCGGGAGGATCCTACAATGAGCAGTTCTTC
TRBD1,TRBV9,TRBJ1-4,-,CASSASGTGTEKLFF,TGTGCCAGCAGCGCTTCCGGGACAGGGACCGAAAAACTGTTTTTT
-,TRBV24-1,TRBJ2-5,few,CATSVSGEGLKQETQYF,TGTGCCACCAGTGTGTCGGGGGAAGGGTTAAAACAAGAGACCCAGTACTTC